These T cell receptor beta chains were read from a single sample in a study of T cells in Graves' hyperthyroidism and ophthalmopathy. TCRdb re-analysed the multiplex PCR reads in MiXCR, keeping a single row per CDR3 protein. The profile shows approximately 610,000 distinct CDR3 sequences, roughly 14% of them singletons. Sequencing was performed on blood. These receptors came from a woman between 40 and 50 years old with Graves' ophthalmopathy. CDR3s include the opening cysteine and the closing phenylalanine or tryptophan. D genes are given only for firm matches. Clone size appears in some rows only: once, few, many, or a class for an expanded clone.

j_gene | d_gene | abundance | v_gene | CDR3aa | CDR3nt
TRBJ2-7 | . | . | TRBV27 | CASSFSSARRASGEQYF | TGTGCCAGCAGTTTCTCCAGTGCAAGGCGGGCATCTGGGGAGCAGTACTTC
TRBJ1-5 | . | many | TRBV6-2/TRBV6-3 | CASSPIAGPGGNQPQHF | TGTGCCAGCAGCCCGATAGCTGGACCCGGGGGAAATCAGCCCCAGCATTTT
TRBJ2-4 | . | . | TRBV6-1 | CASSGGSPHIQYF | TGTGCCAGCTCCGGTGGCAGCCCCCACATTCAGTACTTC
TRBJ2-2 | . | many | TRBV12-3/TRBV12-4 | CASLPRLVAGELFF | TGTGCCAGCCTCCCCCGGCTGGTTGCCGGGGAGCTGTTTTTT
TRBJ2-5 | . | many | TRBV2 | CASRARQSQETQYF | TGTGCCAGCAGGGCCAGACAGAGCCAAGAGACCCAGTACTTC
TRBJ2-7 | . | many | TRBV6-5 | CASSFPLAEQYF | TGTGCCAGCAGTTTCCCTTTAGCCGAGCAGTACTTC
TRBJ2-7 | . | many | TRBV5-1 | CASQLSPSFYEQYF | TGCGCCAGCCAGCTTTCACCATCATTCTACGAGCAGTACTTC
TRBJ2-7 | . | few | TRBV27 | CASRPRGTGRREQYF | TGTGCCAGCCGCCCCCGAGGCACAGGTCGTAGGGAGCAGTACTTC
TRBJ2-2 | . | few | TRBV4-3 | CASSPLRPGELFF | TGCGCCAGCAGCCCCCTTCGCCCCGGGGAGCTGTTTTTT
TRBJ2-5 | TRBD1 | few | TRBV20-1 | CSARPGQKIQETQYF | TGCAGTGCTAGACCGGGACAGAAGATTCAAGAGACCCAGTACTTC
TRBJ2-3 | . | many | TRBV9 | CASSLLLRGGDTQYF | TGTGCCAGCAGCCTTCTCTTGCGGGGTGGCGATACGCAGTATTTT
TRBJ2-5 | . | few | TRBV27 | CASSYVDAQETQYF | TGTGCCAGCAGTTACGTGGACGCTCAAGAGACCCAGTACTTC
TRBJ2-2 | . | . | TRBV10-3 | CAIRLAANTGELFF | TGTGCCATCAGACTAGCCGCGAACACCGGGGAGCTGTTTTTT
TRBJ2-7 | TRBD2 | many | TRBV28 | CASSLARGGDEQYF | TGTGCCAGCAGTTTAGCTCGGGGGGGAGACGAGCAGTACTTC
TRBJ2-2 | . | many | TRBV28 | CASSMRTTGELFF | TGTGCCAGCAGTATGAGGACGACCGGGGAGCTGTTTTTT
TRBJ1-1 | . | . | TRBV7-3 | CASSLIPGRAFF | TGTGCCAGCAGCTTAATTCCAGGGAGGGCTTTCTTT
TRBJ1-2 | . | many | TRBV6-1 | CASSDARGGWGGTF | TGTGCCAGCAGTGACGCCCGAGGCGGTTGGGGCGGGACCTTC
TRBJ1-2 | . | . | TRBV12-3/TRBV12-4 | CASSFGGDPYGYTF | TGTGCCAGCAGTTTCGGAGGGGATCCTTATGGCTACACCTTC
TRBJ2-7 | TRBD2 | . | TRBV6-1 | CASSDGSGIIEQYF | TGTGCCAGCAGTGACGGGAGCGGGATTATCGAGCAGTACTTC
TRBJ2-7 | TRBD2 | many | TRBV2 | CASSDPGLAGAYEQYF | TGTGCCAGCAGTGACCCCGGACTAGCGGGAGCCTACGAGCAGTACTTC
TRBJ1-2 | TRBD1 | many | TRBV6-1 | CASSVDRGVYGYTF | TGTGCCAGCAGTGTGGACAGGGGAGTCTATGGCTACACCTTC
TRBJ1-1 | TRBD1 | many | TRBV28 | CASRLGTGISNTEAFF | TGTGCCAGCAGGCTCGGGACAGGCATATCGAACACTGAAGCTTTCTTT
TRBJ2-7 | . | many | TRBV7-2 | CASSLLGQQPYEQYF | TGTGCCAGCAGCTTATTGGGACAACAACCCTACGAGCAGTACTTC
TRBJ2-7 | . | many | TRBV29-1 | CSVGGKGYGQYF | TGCAGCGTTGGGGGTAAGGGATATGGGCAGTACTTC
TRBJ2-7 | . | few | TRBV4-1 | CASSQDAGVSFYEQYF | TGCGCCAGCAGCCAAGATGCAGGGGTAAGTTTCTACGAGCAGTACTTC
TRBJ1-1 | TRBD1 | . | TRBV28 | CASSLLAGGVNTEAFF | TGTGCCAGCAGTTTATTGGCAGGGGGGGTGAACACTGAAGCTTTCTTT
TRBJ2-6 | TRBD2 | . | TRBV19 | CASTSPGGSSGANVLTF | TGTGCCAGTACCTCCCCCGGCGGGAGCTCTGGGGCCAACGTCCTGACTTTC
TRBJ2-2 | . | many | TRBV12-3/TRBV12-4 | CASQDYRTGELFF | TGTGCCAGCCAAGACTACCGCACCGGGGAGCTGTTTTTT
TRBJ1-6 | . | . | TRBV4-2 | CASSRFRVGDSPLHF | TGTGCCAGCAGCCGCTTCAGGGTAGGCGATTCACCCCTCCACTTT
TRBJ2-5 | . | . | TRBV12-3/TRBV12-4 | CASSFRGLETQYF | TGTGCCAGCAGTTTCCGAGGTCTAGAGACCCAGTACTTC
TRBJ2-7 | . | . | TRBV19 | CASSMSGTYEQYF | TGTGCCAGTAGTATGTCCGGAACCTACGAGCAGTACTTC
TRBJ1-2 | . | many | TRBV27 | CASSLFGGRYGYTF | TGTGCCAGCAGTTTATTCGGCGGGCGCTATGGCTACACCTTC
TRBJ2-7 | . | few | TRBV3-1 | CASSPGVARYYEQYF | TGTGCCAGCAGCCCAGGGGTAGCGCGATACTACGAGCAGTACTTC
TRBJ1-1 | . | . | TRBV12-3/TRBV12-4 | CASSTLGPGAFF | TGTGCCAGCAGTACACTGGGACCGGGGGCTTTCTTT
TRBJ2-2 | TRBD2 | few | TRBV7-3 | CASSSLPSGSSTGELFF | TGTGCCAGCAGCTCGCTACCTAGCGGGAGTTCGACCGGGGAGCTGTTTTTT
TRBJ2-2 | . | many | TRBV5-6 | CASSLGQSGELFF | TGTGCCAGCAGCCTTGGACAGTCCGGGGAGCTGTTTTTT
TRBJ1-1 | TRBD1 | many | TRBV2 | CASRGGWDTEAFF | TGTGCCAGCAGAGGGGGCTGGGACACTGAAGCTTTCTTT